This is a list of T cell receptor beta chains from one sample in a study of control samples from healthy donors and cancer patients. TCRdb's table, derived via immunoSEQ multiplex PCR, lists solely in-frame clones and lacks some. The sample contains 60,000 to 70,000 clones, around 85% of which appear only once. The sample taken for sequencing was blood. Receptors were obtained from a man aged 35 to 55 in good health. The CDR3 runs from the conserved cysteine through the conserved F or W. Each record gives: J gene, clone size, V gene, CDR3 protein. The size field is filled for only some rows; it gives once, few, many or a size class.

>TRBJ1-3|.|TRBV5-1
CASSLGGSGNTIYF
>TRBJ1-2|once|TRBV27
CASSRDGGGYTF
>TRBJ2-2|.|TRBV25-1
CASSESSGRTGELFF
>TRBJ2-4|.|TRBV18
CASSPGGFDIQYF
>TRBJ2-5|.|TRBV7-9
CASSSTGQLQETQYF
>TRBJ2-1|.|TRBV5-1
CASSLGDGAYNEQFF
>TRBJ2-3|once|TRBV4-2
CASSQTPKEHLEKVDTQYF
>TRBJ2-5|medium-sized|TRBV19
CASRPNREGGRETQYF
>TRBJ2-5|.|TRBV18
CASSSTYGGGRQETQYF
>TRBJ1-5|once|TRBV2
CASSGGGGRNQPQHF
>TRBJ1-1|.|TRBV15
CATSRDLGQPNTEAFF
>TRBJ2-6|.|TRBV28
CASSLLGEAGANVLTF
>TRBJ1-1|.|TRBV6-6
CASSYDIGTEAFF
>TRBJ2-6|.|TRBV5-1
CASSLAPGGSGANVLTF
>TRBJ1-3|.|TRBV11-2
CASSQKPAAYSGNTIYF
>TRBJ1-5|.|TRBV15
CATSRDTTGFQPQHF
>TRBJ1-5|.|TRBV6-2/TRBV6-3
CASSYGQRNQPQHF
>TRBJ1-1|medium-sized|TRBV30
CAWSEGPRREAFF
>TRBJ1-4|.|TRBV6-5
CASSSGGVGEKLFF
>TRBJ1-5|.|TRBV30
CAWSVRGNSNQPQHF
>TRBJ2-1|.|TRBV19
CASSIGPYNEQFF
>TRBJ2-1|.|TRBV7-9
CASSFLSSGGANEQFF
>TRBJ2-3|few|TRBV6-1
CASSEVEPTDTQYF
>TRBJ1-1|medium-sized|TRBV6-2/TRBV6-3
CASSYLRQRLNTEAFF
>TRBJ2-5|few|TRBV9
CASSPPGGEETQYF
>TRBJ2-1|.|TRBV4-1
CASSQSLYGGGSHEQFF
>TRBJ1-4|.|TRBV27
CASSLFPTGAANEKLFF
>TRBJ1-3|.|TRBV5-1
CASSLTVQGTGNTIYF
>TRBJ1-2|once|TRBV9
CASSPRTGERLGYTF
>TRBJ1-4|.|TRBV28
CASSPGQANEKLFF
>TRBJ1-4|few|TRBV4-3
CASSQEGGYEKLFF
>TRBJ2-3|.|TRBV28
CASSLMAGGTDTQYF
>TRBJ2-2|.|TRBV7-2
CASSLVVGGRAGELFF
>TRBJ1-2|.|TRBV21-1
CASTNRRQGFCGYTF
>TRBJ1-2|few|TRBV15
CATSRVGIDGYTF
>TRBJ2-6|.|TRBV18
CASSPPQGVMPGANVLTF
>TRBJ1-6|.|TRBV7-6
CASSLGNGQGSPLHF
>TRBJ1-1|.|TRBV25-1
CASSGRLGGMNTEAFF
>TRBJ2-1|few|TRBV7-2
CASSLAGVNEQFF
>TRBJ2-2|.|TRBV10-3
CAILAGVGTGELFF
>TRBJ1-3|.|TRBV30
CARSLQGAGAGNTIYF
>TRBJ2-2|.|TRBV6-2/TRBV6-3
CASSYSRGAGELFF
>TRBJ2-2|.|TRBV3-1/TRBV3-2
CASSPRQGVGTGELFF